This paragraph covers one TCR beta chain sequence. As yet, its antigen is unknown. Each TCR beta library was made by quantitative 5'-RACE that incorporated molecular barcodes. TCRdb fed the 5' RACE reads into MiXCR, producing one record per CDR3 protein. The table lists approximately 440,000 distinct CDR3 sequences, roughly 17% of them singletons. This sample is drawn from a study of CD8 T cells in ankylosing spondylitis. Study outcomes and limitations: Seven or eight highly homologous variants made up a TCR beta motif, and this motif appeared characteristic of ankylosing spondylitis blood. Past studies reported some motif variants in reactive arthritis synovial fluid and blood. The authors found the disease-linked clones to be CD8+ and relatively rare in peripheral blood. Reports say disease-linked clones showed up significantly more in matched ankylosing spondylitis synovial fluid.

The sequence was collected from a male donor with ankylosing spondylitis. Material: blood, either unsorted or a sorted T cell fraction (not recorded which).

This CDR3 reads CATSSLGGPRQETQYF. As DNA, the CDR3 is TGTGCCACCAGTTCCTTAGGGGGCCCCCGCCAAGAGACCCAGTACTTC. The chain carries TRBV24-1 and TRBJ2-5; 7 bases map to TRBD1. V was clipped by 6 bases and J by 1 base; unmatched bases: 10. The CDR3 extends over 16 amino acids. CDR1 and CDR2 from the germline V gene are KGHDR and SFDVKD.